This entry lists 17 T cell receptor beta chains sequenced from one sample in a study of cytomegalovirus exposure and HLA in healthy donors. In the PCR, 60 Vbeta and 13 Jbeta primers were used. The assay was immunoSEQ multiplex PCR, and TCRdb's table has in-frame clones only and misses some. Among under 200,000 clones listed, approximately 84% were seen once. Sequencing used PBMCs. Receptor source: a woman between 45 and 60 years old in good health and CMV-seropositive.

In its sample, this clone was seen a few times. The chain carries TRBV5-1 and TRBJ1-4; D gene uncertain. Germline V gene data show CDR1 as SGHRS and CDR2 as YFSETQ. V shed 0 bases and J shed 6 bases, with 6 bases lying between them. The CDR3 extends over 13 amino acids. CDR3 sequence reads: CASSLDTYEKLFF. CDR3 nucleotide sequence: TGCGCCAGCAGCTTGGACACATATGAAAAACTGTTTTTT. Based on the CDR3 plus reference TRBV5-1 and TRBJ1-4, the full variable domain is KAGVTQTPRYLIKTRGQQVTLSCSPISGHRSVSWYQQTPGQGLQFLFEYFSETQRNKGNFPGRFSGRQFSNSRSEMNVSTLELGDSALYLCASSLDTYEKLFFGSGTQLSVL.

The chain combines TRBV27 with TRBJ1-4; 7 positions agree with TRBD1. Germline V gene data show CDR1 as MNHEY and CDR2 as SMNVEV (reference sequence). CDR3 length: 14 amino acids. J gave up 3 bases and V 6 bases, and 4 bases lay outside the gene matches. DNA for the CDR3: TGTGCCAGCAGACGACAGGGCCCTAATGAAAAACTGTTTTTT. It yields the protein CASRRQGPNEKLFF.

This clone is a singleton in its sample. V usage is TRBV4-3 and J usage is TRBJ2-1, with 7 bases fitting TRBD2. Germline values: CDR1 LGHNA, CDR2 YSLEER. After removal of 0 bases from V and 8 bases from J, the junction contained 7 bases not matched to a gene. CDR3 length: 15 residues. CDR3 in DNA: TGCGCCAGCAGCCAAGATCGCGGGACTACCTATGAGCAGTTCTTC. Its translation: CASSQDRGTTYEQFF.

This chain joins TRBV5-1 and TRBJ1-2; D call uncertain. Germline CDR1 and CDR2: SGHRS and YFSETQ. V gave up 4 bases and J gave up 4 bases, with 11 bases separating them. CDR3 size: 13 residues. The CDR3 loop is CASSVTPGYGYTF. CDR3 DNA: TGCGCCAGCAGCGTGACTCCGGGCTATGGCTACACCTTC.

In DNA form, the CDR3 reads TGTGCCAGCAGCCTTGGACAGGCTGAGAACACCGGGGAGCTGTTTTTT. This encodes CASSLGQAENTGELFF. The V gene is TRBV7-9, the J gene TRBJ2-2, with TRBD1 matching over 7 bases. This CDR3 is 16 amino acids long. The V segment lost 5 bases and the J segment 1 base; nucleotides outside the gene matches: 7. Germline loops: CDR1 SEHNR, CDR2 FQNEAQ (reference sequence).

A word on this clone: Sequence at one end of the junction differs from germline and may be a read error. This chain uses TRBV2 with TRBJ2-7, with 9 bases aligning to TRBD1. The CDR3 is 14 amino acids. Looked up from germline, CDR1 is SNHLY and CDR2 is FYNNEI. CDR3 bases: TGTGCCAGCAGCGCCGGGACAGGGTTCTACGAGCGGTACTTC. It codes for CASSAGTGFYERYF.

V and J are TRBV5-4 and TRBJ2-2; 13 bases fit TRBD2. Looked up from germline, CDR1 is SGHNT and CDR2 is YYREEE (reference sequence). CDR3 length: 16 amino acids. V was clipped by 4 bases and J by 6 bases; unmatched bases: 6. The CDR3 spells CASSVGLAGAPGELFF. DNA for the CDR3: TGTGCCAGCAGCGTAGGACTAGCGGGGGCGCCCGGGGAGCTGTTTTTT.

This clone has a single count. This chain connects TRBV4-3 to TRBJ1-3; the D gene is possibly TRBD1 (5 bases). Trimming removed 3 bases from V and 2 bases from J, with 11 bases in between. From germline, CDR1 is LGHNA and CDR2 YSLEER. The CDR3 loop spans 15 amino acids. For the CDR3, the DNA is TGCGCCAGCAGCCAGGCCCCAGGGACTGGAAACACCATATATTTT. As protein: CASSQAPGTGNTIYF.

The chain combines TRBV4-2 with TRBJ2-3; D is undetermined. The germline V gene has CDR1 LGHNA and CDR2 YNFKEQ. This CDR3 region has 14 residues. V was pared by 2 bases and J by 0 bases, with 6 bases between. The CDR3 here is CASSQPSSTDTQYF. The CDR3 DNA reads as TGTGCCAGCAGCCAACCCTCGAGCACAGATACGCAGTATTTT.

This sequence joins TRBV5-1 and TRBJ2-1, with 13 bases aligning to TRBD2. The V and J ends lost 4 bases and 8 bases, in that order; junction bases with no gene match: 9. The CDR3 covers 16 residues. Germline V lookup: CDR1 SGHRS, CDR2 YFSETQ. The CDR3 sequence is CASSTRLAGGLDEQFF. In DNA form, the CDR3 reads TGCGCCAGCAGCACCCGACTAGCGGGAGGTTTGGATGAGCAGTTCTTC.

The chain recombines TRBV5-1 with TRBJ2-5; the D gene is possibly TRBD2 (5 bases). Germline assignment: CDR1 SGHRS and CDR2 YFSETQ. The CDR3 sequence is 13 residues long. Trimming took off 4 bases at V and 5 bases at J, with 12 bases between the two ends. CDR3 amino acids: CASSPGIGETQYF. CDR3 DNA sequence: TGCGCCAGCAGCCCGGGAATCGGGGAGACCCAGTACTTC.

This clone was recorded only once. Here the CDR3 reads CASSPEGPGNTEAFF. CDR3 DNA: TGCGCCAGCAGCCCGGAGGGTCCGGGAAACACTGAAGCTTTCTTT. The chain couples TRBV5-1 to TRBJ1-1; D uncertain. This CDR3 is 15 amino acids long. Trimming took off 4 bases at V and 2 bases at J, with 15 bases between the two ends. Germline lookup yields CDR1 SGHRS and CDR2 YFSETQ.

The genes are TRBV28 and TRBJ1-1; D possibly corresponds to TRBD1 (6 bases). The length of the CDR3 is 15 residues. Trimming removed 1 base from V and 4 bases from J, with 13 bases in between. From germline, CDR1 is MDHEN and CDR2 SYDVKM. In nucleotides, the CDR3 is TGTGCCAGCAGTTTATCGGCACAGGGCGCCACTGAAGCTTTCTTT. Protein sequence: CASSLSAQGATEAFF.

Here the CDR3 DNA reads TGTGCCTGGAGGACTCCCGGGGGGCAGAGGAATTCACCCCTCCACTTT. As protein: CAWRTPGGQRNSPLHF. The chain carries TRBV30 and TRBJ1-6, with D tentatively TRBD1 (6 bases). This CDR3 is 16 amino acids long. Germline CDR1 GTSNPN, CDR2 SVGIG (reference sequence). V was pared by 3 bases and J by 7 bases, with 19 bases between.

CDR3 nucleotides: TGTGCCAGCAGGATCCAACTTAATCAGCCCCAGCATTTT. Translation: CASRIQLNQPQHF. The V call is TRBV28, the J call TRBJ1-5; D not resolved. The CDR3 is made up of 13 amino acids. Germline assignment: CDR1 MDHEN and CDR2 SYDVKM. Trimming pared 6 bases from V and 4 bases from J, leaving 10 bases between.

This clone was counted a few times. The gene calls are TRBV12-5 and TRBJ2-3, with D possibly TRBD1 on 5 matching bases. CDR1 is LGHNT and CDR2 is FRNRAP in the germline V gene. Trimming cost V 4 bases and J 4 bases, with 15 bases left between them. The CDR3 length is 15 residues. This chain's CDR3 is CASGSSGSTADTQYF. CDR3 bases: TGTGCTAGTGGTTCATCAGGGTCCACTGCAGATACGCAGTATTTT.

The chain is built from TRBV28 and TRBJ2-1; D unresolved. Germline V gives CDR1 MDHEN, CDR2 SYDVKM. This CDR3 contains 11 residues. Trimming stripped 8 bases from V and 4 bases from J, with 6 bases between. The CDR3 is CASGQYNEQFF. CDR3 nucleotide sequence: TGTGCCAGCGGCCAGTACAATGAGCAGTTCTTC.